Each of the 3 T cell receptor beta chains below was sequenced from the same sample in a study of lung T cells in sarcoidosis with Löfgren's syndrome (dated by TCRdb to the late 2010s). TCRdb shows the sequencer as Illumina MiSeq. Starting from the raw public reads, TCRdb applied fastp trimming at Q25, assembled clones with MiXCR and retained in-frame beta chains. Each CDR3 protein appears once, grouped with its most common genes and DNA. Present in this sample are some 19,000 distinct CDR3 sequences, under 25% of which were seen just once. The biggest ten clones account for 0.75% to 0.95% of the sample. The material sequenced was CD4+ T cells from bronchoalveolar lavage. These receptors were collected from a human donor with sarcoidosis (Löfgren's syndrome or another form), or a control subject (not recorded which).

As for this clonotype: Possible read error: a much larger clone is one base away. This chain uses TRBV7-8 with TRBJ2-1; perhaps TRBD2 as D (5 bases). The CDR3 totals 13 residues. Germline loops: CDR1 SGHVS, CDR2 FQNEAQ. DNA for the CDR3: TGTGCCGGCAGCTTCCGGGATTACAATGAGCAGTTCTTC. Translated, it gives CAGSFRDYNEQFF. The full variable domain, completed using reference TRBV7-8 and TRBJ2-1, is GAGVSQSPRYKVAKRGQDVALRCDPISGHVSLFWYQQALGQGPEFLTYFQNEAQLDKSGLPSDRFFAERPEGSVSTLKIQRTQQEDSAVYLCAGSFRDYNEQFFGPGTRLTVL.

This clonotype appeared a few times. The chain carries TRBV2 and TRBJ1-5; 7 bases map to TRBD1. The CDR3 is 14 amino acids. Germline CDR1 is SNHLY and CDR2 is FYNNEI. The V segment lost 5 bases and the J segment 4 bases; nucleotides outside the gene matches: 5. DNA for the CDR3: TGTGCCAGCAGTTTAGACAGGGAAAATCAGCCCCAGCATTTT. Its translation is CASSLDRENQPQHF.

The V call is TRBV2, the J call TRBJ2-1, with D perhaps TRBD2 (5 bases). The CDR3 runs to 16 residues. Deletions cut 10 bases from V and 0 bases from J, with 19 bases between. From germline, CDR1 is SNHLY and CDR2 FYNNEI. The CDR3, as DNA: TGTGCCAACAGACCCGTTTCGGGGAGCTCCTACAATGAGCAGTTCTTC. This codes for CANRPVSGSSYNEQFF.